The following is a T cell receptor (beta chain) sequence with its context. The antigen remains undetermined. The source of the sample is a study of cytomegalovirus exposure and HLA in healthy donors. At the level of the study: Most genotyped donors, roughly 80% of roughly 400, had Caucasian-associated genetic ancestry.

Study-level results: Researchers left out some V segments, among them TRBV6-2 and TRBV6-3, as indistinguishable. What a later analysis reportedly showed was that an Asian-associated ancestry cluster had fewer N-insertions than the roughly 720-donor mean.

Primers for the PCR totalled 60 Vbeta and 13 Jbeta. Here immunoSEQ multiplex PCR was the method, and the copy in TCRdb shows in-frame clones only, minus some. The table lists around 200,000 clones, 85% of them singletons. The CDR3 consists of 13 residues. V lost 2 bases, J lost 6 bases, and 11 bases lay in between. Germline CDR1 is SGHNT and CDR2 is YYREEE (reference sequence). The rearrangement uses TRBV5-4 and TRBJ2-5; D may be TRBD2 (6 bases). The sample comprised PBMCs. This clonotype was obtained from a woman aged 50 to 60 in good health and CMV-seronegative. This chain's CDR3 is CASSLWGRKTQYF. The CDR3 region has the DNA TGTGCCAGCAGCTTATGGGGGAGGAAGACCCAGTACTTC.